Sequencing of this TCR beta chain was carried out in a study of cytomegalovirus exposure and HLA in healthy donors. Study-wide background: Later, an analysis reported that the 95 to 150 validation repertoires had used the same platform as the 666 first-cohort repertoires. Points from the study as a whole: CMV antigen specificity of a few CMV-associated chains was confirmed in vitro. A subsequent analysis found that TCR clusters from the first cohort also tended to co-occur in the 120 or so validation repertoires, with approximately 95% of cluster scores above 0.

Profiling relied on immunoSEQ multiplex PCR, and the TCRdb table lists in-frame clones only, not all of them. The sample consists of 150,000 to 200,000 clones, 89% of them appearing once. The CDR3 spans 12 residues. Germline V CDR1 and CDR2: KGHSH, LQKENI. V shed 2 bases and J shed 5 bases, with 7 bases lying between them. As concerns this clone: The antigen remains unidentified.

The sample consisted of PBMCs. The V gene is TRBV18, the J gene TRBJ2-7; D is ambiguous. This sequence was found in a young woman in good health and CMV-seropositive. The CDR3 bases are TGTGCCAGCTCACCAGCGTCGCACGAGCAGTACTTC. It codes for CASSPASHEQYF.